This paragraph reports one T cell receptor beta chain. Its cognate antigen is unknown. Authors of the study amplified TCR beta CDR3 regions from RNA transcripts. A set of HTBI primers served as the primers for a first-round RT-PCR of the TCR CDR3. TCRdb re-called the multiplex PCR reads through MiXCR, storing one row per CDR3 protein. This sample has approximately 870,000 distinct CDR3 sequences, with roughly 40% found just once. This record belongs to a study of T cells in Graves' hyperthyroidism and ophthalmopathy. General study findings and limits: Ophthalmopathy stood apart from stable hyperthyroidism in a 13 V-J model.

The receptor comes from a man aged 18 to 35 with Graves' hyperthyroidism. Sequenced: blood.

The CDR3 spells CASSILAGGGAGEETQYF. As DNA, the CDR3 is TGTGCCAGTAGTATCCTAGCGGGAGGAGGAGCCGGGGAAGAGACCCAGTACTTC. The chain employs TRBV19 and TRBJ2-5; TRBD2 agrees at 11 bases. J gave up 3 bases and V 3 bases, and 12 bases lay outside the gene matches. CDR3 length: 18 residues. Germline V CDR1 and CDR2: LNHDA, SQIVND (reference sequence).